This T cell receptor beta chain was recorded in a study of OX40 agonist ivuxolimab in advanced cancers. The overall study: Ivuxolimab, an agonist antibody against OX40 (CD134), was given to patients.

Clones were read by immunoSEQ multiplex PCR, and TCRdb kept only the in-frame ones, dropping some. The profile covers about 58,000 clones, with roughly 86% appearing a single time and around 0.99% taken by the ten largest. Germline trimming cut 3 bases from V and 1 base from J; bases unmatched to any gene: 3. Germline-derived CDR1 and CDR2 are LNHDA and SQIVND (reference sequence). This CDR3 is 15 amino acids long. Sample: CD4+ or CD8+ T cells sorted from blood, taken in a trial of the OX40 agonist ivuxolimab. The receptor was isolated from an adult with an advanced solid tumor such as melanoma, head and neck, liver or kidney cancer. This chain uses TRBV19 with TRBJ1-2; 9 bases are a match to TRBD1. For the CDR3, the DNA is TGTGCCAGTAGTATTGGGACAGGGAATAACTATGGCTACACCTTC. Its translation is CASSIGTGNNYGYTF.